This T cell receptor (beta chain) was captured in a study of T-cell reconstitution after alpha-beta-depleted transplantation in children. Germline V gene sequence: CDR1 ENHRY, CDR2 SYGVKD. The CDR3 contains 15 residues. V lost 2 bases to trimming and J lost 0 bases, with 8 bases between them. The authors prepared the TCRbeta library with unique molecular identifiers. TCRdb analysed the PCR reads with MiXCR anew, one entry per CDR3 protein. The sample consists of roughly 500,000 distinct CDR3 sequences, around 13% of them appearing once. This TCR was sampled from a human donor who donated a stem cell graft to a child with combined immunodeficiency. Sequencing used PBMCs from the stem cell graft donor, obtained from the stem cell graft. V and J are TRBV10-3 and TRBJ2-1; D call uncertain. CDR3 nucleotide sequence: TGTGCCATCAGTGAGGAGGAGAGCTCCTACAATGAGCAGTTCTTC. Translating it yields CAISEEESSYNEQFF.